This is a list of T cell receptor beta chains from one sample in a study of cytomegalovirus exposure and HLA in healthy donors. The assay was immunoSEQ multiplex PCR, and TCRdb's table has in-frame clones only and misses some. The sample lists approximately 200,000 clones; around nine tenths were seen once. Material: PBMCs. Receptors were obtained from a woman younger than 35 in good health and CMV-seronegative. CDR3s include the opening cysteine and the closing phenylalanine or tryptophan. The D gene is left open where the match is weak. Some rows mark clone size as missing; the rest say once, few, many or name a class of expanded clone.

TRBD2	NA	TRBV19	19	TRBJ2-1	TGTGCCAGTAGTATGGCCGGACTAGTATCCCTCCGCTCCTACAATGAGCAGTTCTTC	CASSMAGLVSLRSYNEQFF
TRBD1	NA	TRBV18	17	TRBJ2-2	TGTGCCAGCTCCCATCGATCCGGGACAGGGAACACCGGGGAGCTGTTTTTT	CASSHRSGTGNTGELFF
NA	NA	TRBV19	10	TRBJ1-1	TGTGCCACTAGGGGACACCGGTCTTTCTTT	CATRGHRSFF
TRBD1	NA	TRBV10-3	16	TRBJ1-3	TGTGCCATCAGTGAAACGCAGGGGGCGTCTGGAAACACCATATATTTT	CAISETQGASGNTIYF
TRBD1	NA	TRBV6-6	13	TRBJ1-1	TGTGCCAGCAGTTTCGACAGGGGGACTGAAGCTTTCTTT	CASSFDRGTEAFF
NA	NA	TRBV30	16	TRBJ1-3	TGTGCCTGGAGTAAGATTGGAGGTTACTCTGGAAACACCATATATTTT	CAWSKIGGYSGNTIYF
NA	NA	TRBV5-1	14	TRBJ1-6	TGCGCCAGCAGCGCCGGGACAACTAATTCACCCCTCCACTTT	CASSAGTTNSPLHF
TRBD2	NA	TRBV11-3	15	TRBJ2-1	TGTGCCAGCAGCCCGGGACTAGGGCCATTTGATGAGCAGTTCTTC	CASSPGLGPFDEQFF
TRBD1	NA	TRBV2	15	TRBJ1-1	TGTGCCAGCAAGCTGACAGGGGGCCGGAACACTGAAGCTTTCTTT	CASKLTGGRNTEAFF
TRBD1	NA	TRBV7-3	15	TRBJ2-1	TGTGCCAGCAGCATGGACAGGGGAGTTATGGATGAGCAGTTCTTC	CASSMDRGVMDEQFF
TRBD1	NA	TRBV25-1	18	TRBJ2-1	TGTGCCAGCGCCGTGCAGGGGGTTGGACAGGGGAGGGGGAATGAGCAGTTCTTC	CASAVQGVGQGRGNEQFF
NA	NA	TRBV12-5	15	TRBJ2-6	TGTGCTAGTGGTTTAACAGGCCCTGGGGCCAACGTCCTGACTTTC	CASGLTGPGANVLTF
NA	NA	TRBV5-1	16	TRBJ1-6	TGCGCCAGCAGCCCTGACATAAGCTCCAAAAATTCACCCCTCCACTTT	CASSPDISSKNSPLHF
NA	NA	TRBV5-1	14	TRBJ2-5	TGCGCCAGCAGCTTGGAACGGGGACAAGAGACCCAGTACTTC	CASSLERGQETQYF
TRBD1	NA	TRBV7-3	15	TRBJ1-1	TGTGCCAGCAGTTCCCGGGACAGCCTGAACACTGAAGCTTTCTTT	CASSSRDSLNTEAFF
TRBD2	NA	TRBV15	16	TRBJ2-7	TGTGCCACCAGCCCCCTCTCGACTAGCGGGGCTCAGGAGCAGTACTTC	CATSPLSTSGAQEQYF
NA	NA	TRBV20-1	11	TRBJ1-1	TGCAGTGCTAGAGTCCAGGGTAGAGCTTTCTTT	CSARVQGRAFF
TRBD1	few	TRBV30	14	TRBJ1-5	TGTGCCTGGAGTGGCGACAGGGGGGTTGGGACCCAGCATTTT	CAWSGDRGVGTQHF
NA	NA	TRBV5-4	14	TRBJ1-5	TGTGCCAGCAGCTTGCCGGGAGAGAATCAGCCCCAGCATTTT	CASSLPGENQPQHF
NA	once	TRBV10-1	20	TRBJ2-1	TGCGCCAGCAGCCCCCTACGGGACAATCTACCCCTAGACTCCTACAATGAGCAGTTCTTC	CASSPLRDNLPLDSYNEQFF
NA	NA	TRBV5-1	17	TRBJ1-2	TGCGCCAGCAGCCTACAATCCGGCCAGGGTACGGGCTATGGCTACACCTTC	CASSLQSGQGTGYGYTF
TRBD1	NA	TRBV6-5	15	TRBJ1-1	TGTGCCAGCAGCCGAAGGGACAGAGGAAGTACTGAAGCTTTCTTT	CASSRRDRGSTEAFF
TRBD1	NA	TRBV9	18	TRBJ2-3	TGTGCCAGCAGCGTAGAAGGGGGCGGAATTACTAGCACAGATACGCAGTATTTT	CASSVEGGGITSTDTQYF
TRBD1	NA	TRBV27	14	TRBJ1-3	TGTGCCAGCAGTCCAGGGGGATCTGGAAACACCATATATTTT	CASSPGGSGNTIYF
TRBD1	once	TRBV6-5	16	TRBJ2-7	TGTGCCAGCAGTTACTTGGGGGGACAGGGGGCAAGCGAGCAGTACTTC	CASSYLGGQGASEQYF
NA	NA	TRBV4-2	17	TRBJ2-6	TGTGCCAGCAGCCCCCGTACAGGCAACTCTGGGGCCAACGTCCTGACTTTC	CASSPRTGNSGANVLTF
NA	NA	TRBV9	14	TRBJ2-3	TGTGCCAGCAGCGTAGAGCCCCACCCGGGTACGCAGTATTTT	CASSVEPHPGTQYF
NA	NA	TRBV6-1	12	TRBJ1-4	TGTGCCAGCAGTTCAGCGACCGAAAAACTGTTTTTT	CASSSATEKLFF
TRBD1	NA	TRBV19	14	TRBJ1-2	TGTGCCAGTAGTGCCGGACAGGCAGCCTATGGCTACACCTTC	CASSAGQAAYGYTF
NA	once	TRBV11-2	18	TRBJ1-5	TGTGCCAGCAGCTTAGGTGGTGCAGGATCGAATAGCAATCAGCCCCAGCATTTT	CASSLGGAGSNSNQPQHF
NA	once	TRBV5-1	15	TRBJ1-4	TGCGCCAGCAGCTTGGGCCGCCAGATGCGGGAAAAACTGTTTTTT	CASSLGRQMREKLFF
TRBD1	NA	TRBV19	14	TRBJ1-1	TGTGCCAGTAGTCTGGGACAGGGGAACACTGAAGCTTTCTTT	CASSLGQGNTEAFF
TRBD1	NA	TRBV14	14	TRBJ2-7	TGTGCCAGCAGCCGACAGGGAAGGTCCTACGAGCAGTACTTC	CASSRQGRSYEQYF
TRBD2	NA	TRBV4-2	17	TRBJ2-1	TGTGCCAGCAGCCAAGATTTGGGCGGACTAGGGTTCAAGGTGCAGTTCTTC	CASSQDLGGLGFKVQFF
TRBD2	NA	TRBV9	16	TRBJ2-1	TGTGCCAGCAGCCCCGACTGGACTAGCGGGGGCTTTAAGCAGTTCTTC	CASSPDWTSGGFKQFF
NA	NA	TRBV6-1	14	TRBJ1-1	TGTGCCAGCAGTGGCCCGGGTCGGGGAAGCGGAGCTTTCTTT	CASSGPGRGSGAFF
NA	NA	TRBV19	15	TRBJ2-6	TGTGCCAGTAGGACTAGGGGAGCCGGGGCCAACGTCCTGACTTTC	CASRTRGAGANVLTF
TRBD1	NA	TRBV28	16	TRBJ2-6	TGTGCCAGCAACCGACAGGGGGTCTCTGGGGCCAACGTCCTGACTTTC	CASNRQGVSGANVLTF
NA	NA	TRBV6-6	16	TRBJ1-2	TGTGCCAGCAGTTACTACGATAGAATAACCCTCTATGGCTACACCTTC	CASSYYDRITLYGYTF
TRBD2	few	TRBV11-3	14	TRBJ2-7	TGTGCCAGCAGCTTAACTAGCGGGAGCTACGAGCAGTACTTC	CASSLTSGSYEQYF
NA	NA	TRBV6-5	14	TRBJ1-5	TGTGCCAGCAGTCAAAGGGGGTGGGATCAGCCCCAGCATTTT	CASSQRGWDQPQHF
NA	NA	TRBV30	14	TRBJ1-4	TGTGCCTGGAGAGCAAGCGGGGTTAATGAAAAACTGTTTTTT	CAWRASGVNEKLFF
NA	once	TRBV5-4	15	TRBJ2-3	TGTGCCAGCAGCTTGGGGGGGCCGGGCCGCGATACGCAGTATTTT	CASSLGGPGRDTQYF
NA	NA	TRBV7-8	15	TRBJ1-2	TGTGCCAGCAGCCGCGGCTTGCAGGGGTTGTCTGGCTACACCTTC	CASSRGLQGLSGYTF
NA	NA	TRBV7-9	13	TRBJ1-1	TGTGCCAGCAGCTTAGTCGGGGGTTATCGAGCTTTCTTT	CASSLVGGYRAFF
TRBD2	NA	TRBV2	16	TRBJ2-1	TGTGCCAGCAGAAGGACTAGCGGGAGATATTACAATGAGCAGTTCTTC	CASRRTSGRYYNEQFF
TRBD1	NA	TRBV25-1	14	TRBJ1-1	TGTGCCAGCAGCGAGGGGGCGAGGTACACTGAAGCTTTCTTT	CASSEGARYTEAFF
NA	NA	TRBV19	16	TRBJ1-1	TGTGCCAGTAGTACTTTACTTGGACAGCTGAACACTGAAGCTTTCTTT	CASSTLLGQLNTEAFF
NA	few	TRBV7-9	15	TRBJ1-6	TGTGCCAGCAGCTCGCGCGACGGGATCAATTCACCCCTCCACTTT	CASSSRDGINSPLHF
NA	NA	TRBV6-5	15	TRBJ2-1	TGTGCCAGCAGTTACTCCCCGGGACTCTACAATGAGCAGTTCTTC	CASSYSPGLYNEQFF
TRBD1	NA	TRBV5-4	16	TRBJ1-1	TGTGCCAGCAGCCTAGCAGGGACAGGGGGTCGCACTGAAGCTTTCTTT	CASSLAGTGGRTEAFF
TRBD1	NA	TRBV7-8	15	TRBJ2-7	TGTGCCAGCAGCTTATGGGGACAGGTTGTTGGCGAGCAGTACTTC	CASSLWGQVVGEQYF